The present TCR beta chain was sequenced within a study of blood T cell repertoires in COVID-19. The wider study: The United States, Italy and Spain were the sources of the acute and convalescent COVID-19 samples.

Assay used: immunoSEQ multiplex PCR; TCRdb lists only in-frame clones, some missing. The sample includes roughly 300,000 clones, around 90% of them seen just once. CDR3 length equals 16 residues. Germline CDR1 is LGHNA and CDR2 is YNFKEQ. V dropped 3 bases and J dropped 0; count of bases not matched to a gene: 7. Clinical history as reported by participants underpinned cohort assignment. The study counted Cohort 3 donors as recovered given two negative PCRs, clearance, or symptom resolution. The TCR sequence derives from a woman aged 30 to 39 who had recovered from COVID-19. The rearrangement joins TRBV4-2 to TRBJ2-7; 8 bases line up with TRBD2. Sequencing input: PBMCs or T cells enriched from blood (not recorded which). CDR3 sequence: CASSHLSGSSSYEQYF. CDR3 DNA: TGTGCCAGCAGCCACCTAAGCGGGAGTTCCTCCTACGAGCAGTACTTC.